The next 26 T cell receptor beta chains were all read from a single sample in a study of radiation and T cells in renal cell carcinoma. The table came from immunoSEQ multiplex PCR; TCRdb's copy has only in-frame clones and leaves some out. The sample comprises some 80,000 clones, 70% to 90% of which are singletons, and under 25% rests with the top ten. As for time point: blood 2 weeks post-SBRT. Treatment: 15 Gy SBRT to primary tumor, nephrectomy 4 weeks later. The starting material was blood, obtained from a patient whose treatment included radiotherapy and nephrectomy. These receptors all come from a woman aged 45-59 years with renal cell carcinoma.

The V gene is TRBV27, the J gene TRBJ2-3, with D possibly TRBD2 on 6 matching bases. CDR3 length: 15 amino acids. V gave up 5 bases and J gave up 1 base, with 13 bases separating them. Germline CDR1 reads MNHEY; CDR2 reads SMNVEV (reference sequence). The CDR3 protein is CASSARRGGTDTQYF. The CDR3 DNA sequence: TGTGCCAGCAGTGCTCGCCGCGGGGGCACAGATACGCAGTATTTT.

The chain has TRBV30 and TRBJ2-4; D is unclear. The CDR3 has 19 amino acids. The ends were cut back, 0 bases at V and 1 base at J, with 22 bases in the middle. Germline CDR1 and CDR2: GTSNPN and SVGIG (reference sequence). The CDR3 loop reads CAWSVHDQRAFTAKNIQYF. DNA for the CDR3: TGTGCCTGGAGTGTACACGATCAACGGGCCTTTACTGCCAAAAACATTCAGTACTTC.

V is TRBV6-1 and J is TRBJ2-7; 8 nucleotides line up with TRBD2. Germline-derived CDR1 and CDR2 are MNHNS and SASEGT. V lost 8 bases and J lost 3; bases outside the gene matches: 9. This CDR3 contains 14 residues. CDR3 region: CASLTGGFYYEQYF. DNA for the CDR3: TGTGCCAGCCTAACGGGGGGGTTCTACTACGAGCAGTACTTC.

This clone occurred once. The chain is built from TRBV19 and TRBJ1-2; possibly TRBD1 for D (5 bases). The V end was cut by 3 bases, the J end by 1 base, with 15 bases between. This CDR3 spans 16 amino acids. CDR1 and CDR2 from the germline V gene are LNHDA and SQIVND (reference sequence). CDR3 protein: CASSILGLGINYGYTF. The CDR3 coding sequence is TGTGCCAGTAGTATCCTGGGACTGGGAATTAACTATGGCTACACCTTC.

The V call is TRBV10-2, the J call TRBJ2-3; no clear D gene. Per the germline V gene, CDR1 is WSHSY and CDR2 is SAAADI. Trimming pared 3 bases from V and 5 bases from J, leaving 9 bases between. The CDR3 has 13 amino acids. CDR3 sequence: CASSDSRVDTQYF. CDR3 DNA sequence: TGCGCCAGCAGTGACAGTAGAGTAGATACGCAGTATTTT.

The V call is TRBV6-6, the J call TRBJ1-2; D is undetermined. Germline assignment: CDR1 MNHNY and CDR2 SVGAGI (reference sequence). Trimming took off 6 bases at V and 5 bases at J, with 16 bases between the two ends. The CDR3 covers 14 residues. The CDR3, as DNA: TGTGCCAGCAGGGACTCGACTGGGCGTTATGGCTACACCTTC. Translating gives CASRDSTGRYGYTF.

V gene TRBV5-1 combines with J gene TRBJ1-2, with 8 bases lining up with TRBD1. Trimming took 3 bases from V and 3 from J; bases not matched to a gene: 7. There are 15 residues in the CDR3. Germline V gives CDR1 SGHRS, CDR2 YFSETQ. The CDR3, as DNA: TGCGCCAGCAGCTACTCCGGGACAGGCGACTATGGCTACACCTTC. It codes for CASSYSGTGDYGYTF.

The V gene is TRBV6-1, the J gene TRBJ1-3; D is uncertain. V gave up 7 bases and J gave up 2 bases, with 9 bases separating them. CDR3 length: 13 amino acids. From germline, CDR1 is MNHNS and CDR2 SASEGT. CDR3 amino acids: CASTVTPGNTIYF. The CDR3 DNA reads as TGTGCCAGCACCGTTACCCCTGGAAACACCATATATTTT.

The chain links TRBV7-6 to TRBJ2-2; the D is unclear. CDR1 is SGHVS and CDR2 is FNYEAQ in the germline V gene. The V end lost 4 bases, the J end lost 7 bases, and 10 bases lay between the germline ends. CDR3 length equals 13 residues. DNA of the CDR3: TGTGCCAGCAGCTCGGCTCGTGGCGGGGAGCTGTTTTTT. This sequence encodes CASSSARGGELFF.

The chain uses TRBV7-3 and TRBJ2-3; D is possibly TRBD2 (6 bases). The length of the CDR3 is 17 residues. V lost 5 bases and J lost 1, with 19 bases in between. The germline V gene encodes CDR1 SGHTA and CDR2 FQGTGA. CDR3: CASSPTSRLGGTDTQYF. The CDR3 DNA follows: TGTGCCAGCAGCCCAACCTCCCGACTAGGGGGCACAGATACGCAGTATTTT. The full variable domain, rest sourced from reference TRBV7-3 and TRBJ2-3, is GAGVSQTPSNKVTEKGKYVELRCDPISGHTALYWYRQSLGQGPEFLIYFQGTGAADDSGLPNDRFFAVRPEGSVSTLKIQRTERGDSAVYLCASSPTSRLGGTDTQYFGPGTRLTVL.

The chain carries TRBV28 and TRBJ2-3; 8 nucleotides agree with TRBD2. V was clipped by 5 bases and J by 9 bases; unmatched bases: 22. CDR1 is MDHEN and CDR2 is SYDVKM in the germline V gene. This CDR3 is 18 amino acids long. The CDR3 loop is CASSPPVDSGNALVTQYF. The CDR3 DNA reads TGTGCCAGCAGTCCTCCCGTAGATAGCGGGAACGCTTTAGTGACGCAGTATTTT.

The rearrangement uses TRBV4-3 and TRBJ1-1; 9 nucleotides align to TRBD1. After removal of 0 bases from V and 3 bases from J, the junction contained 2 bases not matched to a gene. Germline V CDR1 and CDR2: LGHNA, YSLEER. The CDR3 runs to 15 residues. DNA of the CDR3: TGCGCCAGCAGCCAAGAACAGGGGGCGTACACTGAAGCTTTCTTT. Its protein is CASSQEQGAYTEAFF.

The chain links TRBV11-2 to TRBJ2-7, with 7 bases fitting TRBD1. V gave up 5 bases and J gave up 4 bases; unmatched junction bases: 8. This CDR3 region has 14 residues. Germline CDR1 and CDR2: SGHAT and FQNNGV. CDR3 DNA: TGTGCCAGCAGCGAAGTGACAGGGCGATACGAGCAGTACTTC. Protein product: CASSEVTGRYEQYF.

The chain recombines TRBV5-4 with TRBJ2-2, with TRBD2 as a possible D gene (5 bases). V dropped 2 bases and J dropped 5 bases, with 7 bases sitting between them. Germline loops: CDR1 SGHNT, CDR2 YYREEE (reference sequence). This CDR3 has 13 residues. Here the CDR3 reads CASSLTGTGELFF. CDR3 DNA sequence: TGTGCCAGCAGCTTAACGGGGACCGGGGAGCTGTTTTTT. Complete variable domain (other parts from reference TRBV5-4 and TRBJ2-2): ETGVTQSPTHLIKTRGQQVTLRCSSQSGHNTVSWYQQALGQGPQFIFQYYREEENGRGNFPPRFSGLQFPNYSSELNVNALELDDSALYLCASSLTGTGELFFGEGSRLTVL.

This chain uses TRBV6-1 with TRBJ2-3; D gene ambiguous. Germline V gene sequence: CDR1 MNHNS, CDR2 SASEGT. The V and J ends lost 7 bases and 7 bases respectively, with 9 bases between them. This CDR3 is built from 11 residues. The CDR3 nucleotides read TGTGCCAGCACCCTATCCTATACGCAGTATTTT. This encodes CASTLSYTQYF.

This chain uses TRBV5-6 with TRBJ2-2; D possibly corresponds to TRBD1 (6 bases). Germline lookup yields CDR1 SGHDT and CDR2 YYEEEE. This CDR3 spans 16 amino acids. Trimming took 7 bases from V and 1 from J, leaving 17 bases between them. Here the CDR3 DNA reads TGTGCCAGCGGTCCGGGACACCTCTTGAACACCGGGGAGCTGTTTTTT. This sequence encodes CASGPGHLLNTGELFF.

This clone has only one observation. The chain has TRBV6-1 and TRBJ1-4; D not resolved. The V and J ends lost 0 bases and 8 bases respectively, with 10 bases between them. The CDR3 spans 14 residues. The V gene's germline CDR1 is MNHNS and CDR2 SASEGT. CDR3 bases: TGTGCCAGCAGTGAAGCCCGCGAGATCGAAAAACTGTTTTTT. This codes for CASSEAREIEKLFF.

The chain has TRBV9 and TRBJ2-5; D gene ambiguous. This CDR3 has 10 residues. Germline V gene lookup returns CDR1 SGDLS and CDR2 YYNGEE. V lost 7 bases and J lost 1, with 2 bases in between. DNA of the CDR3: TGTGCCAGCGGCCAAGAGACCCAGTACTTC. Amino acid sequence: CASGQETQYF.

This chain connects TRBV2 to TRBJ1-4; D possibly corresponds to TRBD1 (5 bases). This CDR3 contains 15 residues. Germline values: CDR1 SNHLY, CDR2 FYNNEI. V lost 5 bases to trimming and J lost 0 bases, with 10 bases between them. Here the CDR3 DNA reads TGTGCCAGCAGTTTCGACAGCGCAACTAATGAAAAACTGTTTTTT. As protein: CASSFDSATNEKLFF.

The chain couples TRBV18 to TRBJ1-2; unclear D gene. V shed 2 bases and J shed 0 bases, with 10 bases lying between them. This CDR3 has 15 residues. CDR1 KGHSH and CDR2 LQKENI come from the germline V gene. CDR3 sequence (DNA): TGTGCCAGCTCACCAGGGCGGAACACTAACTATGGCTACACCTTC. Translating gives CASSPGRNTNYGYTF.

CDR3 nucleotide sequence: TGTGCCAGCAGCTTAATCACAGAGCAAGAGACCCAGTACTTC. It translates to CASSLITEQETQYF. This chain joins TRBV13 and TRBJ2-5; D uncertain. Per the germline V gene, CDR1 is PRHDT and CDR2 is FYEKMQ (reference sequence). V was shortened by 2 bases and J by 2 bases, with 9 bases between the two germline ends. The CDR3 has 14 amino acids.

This clone has at least ten counts. This chain uses TRBV4-2 with TRBJ2-3; 10 nucleotides agree with TRBD2. Germline V gene data show CDR1 as LGHNA and CDR2 as YNFKEQ. The CDR3 extends over 16 amino acids. V lost 0 bases and J lost 4; bases outside the gene matches: 4. CDR3 nucleotides: TGTGCCAGCAGCCAAGAAATAGCGGGAGGCCCAGATACGCAGTATTTT. Its translation: CASSQEIAGGPDTQYF.

The rearrangement uses TRBV25-1 and TRBJ2-4, with D unresolved. Germline V lookup: CDR1 MGHDK, CDR2 SYGVNS. This CDR3 is 14 amino acids long. Trimming pared 8 bases from V and 11 bases from J, leaving 22 bases between. The CDR3 is CASSKTGPLRLQYF. The CDR3 region has the DNA TGTGCCAGCTCGAAGACCGGGCCCTTAAGGCTTCAGTACTTC.

The chain links TRBV6-5 to TRBJ1-2, with D perhaps TRBD1 (5 bases). CDR1 MNHEY and CDR2 SVGAGI come from the germline V gene. This CDR3 has 14 residues. Trimming shortened V by 5 bases and J by 6 bases, and 16 bases separated the two germline ends. In nucleotides, the CDR3 is TGTGCCAGCAGTCAACTCGTGGGAGGGGATGGCTACACCTTC. It is translated as CASSQLVGGDGYTF.

V usage is TRBV7-2 and J usage is TRBJ1-2; TRBD1 matches at 7 bases. Trimming cost V 5 bases and J 8 bases; bases outside gene matches: 11. In germline, CDR1 is SGHTA, CDR2 FQGNSA. CDR3 length: 14 amino acids. The chain's CDR3 is CASSERRQGWGYTF. The CDR3 region has the DNA TGTGCCAGCAGCGAGAGGCGACAGGGCTGGGGCTACACCTTC.

J is TRBJ2-7 and V is TRBV27; 7 bases are shared with TRBD2. CDR1 is MNHEY and CDR2 is SMNVEV in the germline V gene (reference sequence). V was pared by 6 bases and J by 5 bases, with 19 bases of the junction left unmatched. This CDR3 has 17 residues. CDR3: CASSFGGDLAGENEQYF. The CDR3 bases are TGTGCCAGCAGCTTTGGGGGGGACCTCGCTGGGGAAAACGAGCAGTACTTC.